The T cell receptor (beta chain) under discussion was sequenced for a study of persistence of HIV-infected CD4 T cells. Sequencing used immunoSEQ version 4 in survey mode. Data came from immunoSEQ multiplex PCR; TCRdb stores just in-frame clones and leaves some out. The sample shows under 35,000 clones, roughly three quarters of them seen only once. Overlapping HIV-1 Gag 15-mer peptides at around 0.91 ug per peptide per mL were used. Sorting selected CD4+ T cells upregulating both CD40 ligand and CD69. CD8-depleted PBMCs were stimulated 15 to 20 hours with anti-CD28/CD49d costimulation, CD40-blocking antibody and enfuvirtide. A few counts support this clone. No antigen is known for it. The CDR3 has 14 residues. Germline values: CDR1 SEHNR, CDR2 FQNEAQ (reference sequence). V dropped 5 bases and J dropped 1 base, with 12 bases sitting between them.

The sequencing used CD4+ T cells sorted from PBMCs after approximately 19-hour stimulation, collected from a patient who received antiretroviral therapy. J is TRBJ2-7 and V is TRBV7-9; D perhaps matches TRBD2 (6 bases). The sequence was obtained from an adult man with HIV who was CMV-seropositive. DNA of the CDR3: TGTGCCAGCAGCCCCCGGGAGAATTCCTACGAGCAGTACTTC. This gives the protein CASSPRENSYEQYF.